The entry that follows covers one TCR beta chain sequence. What it recognizes is unknown. Clones were sequenced by immunoSEQ multiplex PCR, and TCRdb holds only the in-frame ones, with some missing. The sample lists about 81,000 clones; approximately 90% were seen once. The sample comes from a study of OX40 agonist ivuxolimab in advanced cancers. Study-level findings and limits: More expanded clones were seen, on average, in CD8+ T cells than in CD4+.

The ends were cut back, 6 bases at V and 0 bases at J, with 8 bases in the middle. Per the germline V gene, CDR1 is KGHSH and CDR2 is LQKENI. The CDR3 spans 13 residues. Specimen: CD4+ or CD8+ T cells sorted from blood, collected in a trial of the OX40 agonist ivuxolimab. J is TRBJ2-5 and V is TRBV18, with no clear D. The source of this sequence is an adult with an advanced solid tumor such as melanoma, head and neck, liver or kidney cancer. The DNA for the CDR3 is TGTGCCAGCTCCGGAACGTACCAAGAGACCCAGTACTTC. Its protein is CASSGTYQETQYF. The entire variable domain, with the rest obtained from reference TRBV18 and TRBJ2-5, is as follows: NAGVMQNPRHLVRRRGQEARLRCSPMKGHSHVYWYRQLPEEGLKFMVYLQKENIIDESGMPKERFSAEFPKEGPSILRIQQVVRGDSAAYFCASSGTYQETQYFGPGTRLLVL.